Listed below are T cell receptor beta chains from one sample, sequenced in a study of control samples from healthy donors and cancer patients. Some clones are missing from TCRdb's copy, which holds only in-frame ones; the method was immunoSEQ multiplex PCR. The table lists about 74,000 clones, 88% of them singletons. Material for sequencing was blood. Every receptor here comes from a woman aged 45-60 years in good health. The conserved cysteine and the conserved F or W are not part of the CDR3 here.

>TRBV6-5|TRBJ2-1
ASSFGPPSSYNEQF
>TRBV9|TRBJ2-3
ASTIRGGGTDTQY
>TRBV29-1|TRBJ2-1
SVEPEEGYNEQF
>TRBV6-5|TRBJ1-4
ASRPNRPTNEKLF
>TRBV29-1|TRBJ1-3
SVTGGIGNTIY
>TRBV29-1|TRBJ2-1
SALDSRSYNEQF
>TRBV6-5|TRBJ2-7
ASRALAGGPYEQY
>TRBV9|TRBJ2-6
ASSVGQSGANVLT
>TRBV19|TRBJ1-2
ASALGDYGYT
>TRBV25-1|TRBJ2-7
ASSELYGPYEQY
>TRBV2|TRBJ1-2
ASNYQGNYGYT
>TRBV2|TRBJ2-7
ASRGDFAGYEQY
>TRBV2|TRBJ2-7
ASSVEVLGGYEQY
>TRBV25-1|TRBJ1-3
ASSSQGSVPGNTIY
>TRBV9|TRBJ2-7
ASSVEGSPYEQY
>TRBV10-3|TRBJ1-5
AISAGVGNQPQH
>TRBV5-1|TRBJ2-1
ASSSSSVYEQF
>TRBV5-6|TRBJ2-7
ASSAGTANYEQY
>TRBV2|TRBJ1-2
ASDGQGNPDTNYGYT
>TRBV4-2|TRBJ2-1
ASSQGPGNRDNEQF
>TRBV5-1|TRBJ2-2
ASSSLAGNTGELF
>TRBV30|TRBJ1-6
AWGQDSSYNSPLH
>TRBV24-1|TRBJ2-3
ATSDSLIRDRFLQY
>TRBV20-1|TRBJ1-2
SASLVGDGYT
>TRBV19|TRBJ2-3
ASLGGARTTQY
>TRBV6-1|TRBJ1-5
ASSVAQGLGQPQH